The 4 T cell receptor beta chains in this list originate from one sample, sequenced in a study of cytomegalovirus exposure and HLA in healthy donors. Primers included in the PCR were 60 Vbeta and 13 Jbeta primers. Assay: immunoSEQ multiplex PCR; the TCRdb copy retains only in-frame clones and omits some. The data show about 140,000 clones, approximately 86% seen once. The material sequenced was PBMCs. The receptors shown here come from a woman in her forties in good health and CMV-seronegative.

The chain carries TRBV18 and TRBJ1-1; a weak D match, TRBD1 (6 bases). This CDR3 region has 20 residues. The V end lost 3 bases, the J end lost 2 bases, and 28 bases lay between the germline ends. The V gene's germline CDR1 is KGHSH and CDR2 LQKENI. The CDR3 DNA reads as TGTGCCAGCTCACCCCTATCCCCGTCACAGGGCCTGAGATCAAACACTGAAGCTTTCTTT. Amino acids: CASSPLSPSQGLRSNTEAFF.

The chain joins TRBV10-3 to TRBJ2-1; the match to TRBD2 covers 14 bases. The length of the CDR3 is 18 residues. Germline V CDR1 and CDR2: ENHRY, SYGVKD. V trimming: 5 bases; J trimming: 5 bases; junction bases outside the gene matches: 11. The CDR3 DNA sequence: TGTGCCATCAGTTCTGGGACTAGCGGGAGCAAACCCAACAATGAGCAGTTCTTC. It encodes CAISSGTSGSKPNNEQFF.

This clone was picked up one time. This sequence joins TRBV7-8 and TRBJ1-2; 10 bases match TRBD1. Germline V gives CDR1 SGHVS, CDR2 FQNEAQ. With V trimmed by 2 bases and J by 4 bases, 1 base remained unmatched. The CDR3 is 14 amino acids. CDR3 sequence reads: CASSLRDRGYGYTF. CDR3 sequence (DNA): TGTGCCAGCAGCTTAAGGGACAGGGGCTATGGCTACACCTTC.

The chain links TRBV5-1 to TRBJ2-2; weak D call: TRBD1 (5 bases). Between the trimmed V and J ends, which lost 7 bases and 7 bases, there was a span of 17 bases. The CDR3 loop spans 14 amino acids. CDR1 SGHRS and CDR2 YFSETQ come from the germline V gene. In nucleotides, the CDR3 is TGCGCCAGCTGGGTCAGGGAATCTGGCGGGGAGCTGTTTTTT. It translates to CASWVRESGGELFF.